This T cell receptor (beta chain) was sequenced in a study of T-cell reconstitution after alpha-beta-depleted transplantation in children. The TCRbeta library incorporated unique molecular identifiers. TCRdb redid the calling of the PCR reads with MiXCR, one entry per CDR3 protein. Here the sample spans under 850,000 distinct CDR3 sequences, around 13% being singletons. The CDR3 is 16 residues long. Germline V gene lookup returns CDR1 SEHNR and CDR2 FQNEAQ (reference sequence). Germline trimming cut 5 bases from V and 8 bases from J; bases unmatched to any gene: 14. This specimen consisted of PBMCs, obtained before TCRalphabeta/CD19-depleted stem cell transplant. This chain uses TRBV7-9 with TRBJ2-1; 8 bases agree with TRBD2. The sequence was collected from a girl aged 2 to 10 with congenital amegakaryocytic thrombocytopenia, due to receive a stem cell transplant. In DNA, the CDR3 is TGTGCCAGCAGCCCCGAGCGGGAGATTTCTGGGGATGAGCAGTTCTTC. It translates to CASSPEREISGDEQFF.